This passage covers 32 T cell receptor beta chains from one sample sequenced in a study of shared clonotypes between healthy human individuals. Assay: immunoSEQ multiplex PCR; the TCRdb copy retains only in-frame clones and omits some. Seen here are over 950,000 clones, 60% to 85% observed once, and the top ten hold approximately 0.95%. Sequenced input: memory CD4+ T cells from PBMCs. As for subset: CD45RA-negative fraction. These receptors originate from a man between 18 and 29 years old in good health. Some clones in this sample may be carry-over from other donors' samples.

Turning to this clone: A read error is the likely source, as a far larger clone sits one nucleotide away. The chain is built from TRBV2 and TRBJ1-5; 8 nucleotides align to TRBD1. Germline V gives CDR1 SNHLY, CDR2 FYNNEI. The CDR3 loop spans 14 amino acids. The CDR3 loop is CASGGQGASGPRHF. The CDR3 coding sequence is TGTGCCAGCGGCGGACAGGGTGCGTCTGGGCCCCGGCATTTT.

V gene TRBV7-6 combines with J gene TRBJ1-1; no firm D call. CDR3 length: 18 residues. The V end lost 0 bases, the J end lost 4 bases, and 21 bases lay between the germline ends. Germline V lookup: CDR1 SGHVS, CDR2 FNYEAQ. The CDR3 DNA reads TGTGCCAGCAGCTTAGCCCTGGGAAAGAGCTCGACGAGCACTGAAGCTTTCTTT. It is translated as CASSLALGKSSTSTEAFF. The full variable domain, rest sourced from reference TRBV7-6 and TRBJ1-1, is GAGVSQSPRYKVTKRGQDVALRCDPISGHVSLYWYRQALGQGPEFLTYFNYEAQQDKSGLPNDRFSAERPEGSISTLTIQRTEQRDSAMYRCASSLALGKSSTSTEAFFGQGTRLTVV.

This clone was found a few times. This chain links TRBV7-2 with TRBJ2-1; 9 bases agree with TRBD2. Germline CDR1 reads SGHTA; CDR2 reads FQGNSA. This CDR3 has 16 amino acids. V dropped 1 base and J dropped 10; count of bases not matched to a gene: 11. CDR3 loop: CASSLVASGTWAEQFF. The CDR3 DNA sequence: TGTGCCAGCAGCTTAGTGGCTAGCGGGACCTGGGCGGAGCAGTTCTTC.

Comment on this clone: The same CDR3 is also encoded by other DNA sequences in this sample. CDR3 in DNA: TGTGCCAGCAGCTTATCATACAATGAGCAGTTCTTC. Amino acid sequence: CASSLSYNEQFF. The chain recombines TRBV7-9 with TRBJ2-1; D is unclear. There are 12 residues in the CDR3. In germline, CDR1 is SEHNR, CDR2 FQNEAQ (reference sequence). Trimming took off 2 bases at V and 4 bases at J, with 3 bases between the two ends.

The CDR3 loop is CASSLEGAGNQPQHF. The DNA for the CDR3 is TGCGCCAGCAGCTTGGAGGGGGCTGGCAATCAGCCCCAGCATTTT. The rearrangement uses TRBV5-1 and TRBJ1-5; 7 bases map to TRBD1. The CDR3 contains 15 residues. Germline trimming cut 0 bases from V and 2 bases from J; bases unmatched to any gene: 2. The V gene's germline CDR1 is SGHRS and CDR2 YFSETQ.

The CDR3 nucleotides read TGTGCCTGGGTGGGCGGGAGCGTTCCCTACGAGCAGTACTTC. This codes for CAWVGGSVPYEQYF. This rearrangement joins TRBV30 to TRBJ2-7; 7 bases agree with TRBD2. This CDR3 contains 14 residues. CDR1 is GTSNPN and CDR2 is SVGIG in the germline V gene (reference sequence). J lost 2 bases, V lost 5 bases, and 9 bases had no gene match.

The J gene is TRBJ2-1, the V gene TRBV6-1, with D perhaps matching TRBD2 (5 bases). V dropped 1 base and J dropped 3 bases, with 13 bases sitting between them. The CDR3 covers 16 residues. Germline CDR1 and CDR2: MNHNS and SASEGT. The CDR3: CASSEGPSGNYNEQFF. CDR3 nucleotide sequence: TGTGCCAGCAGTGAAGGGCCCAGCGGAAACTACAATGAGCAGTTCTTC.

The chain employs TRBV5-1 and TRBJ1-2; D is ambiguous. There are 13 residues in the CDR3. V gave up 1 base and J gave up 4 bases, with 8 bases separating them. Germline V gives CDR1 SGHRS, CDR2 YFSETQ. Here the CDR3 DNA reads TGCGCCAGCAGCTTGTTGTGGACCTATGGCTACACCTTC. It yields the protein CASSLLWTYGYTF. Complete variable domain (other parts from reference TRBV5-1 and TRBJ1-2): KAGVTQTPRYLIKTRGQQVTLSCSPISGHRSVSWYQQTPGQGLQFLFEYFSETQRNKGNFPGRFSGRQFSNSRSEMNVSTLELGDSALYLCASSLLWTYGYTFGSGTRLTVV.

This clone was seen once. One base away lies a much larger clone, so this may be a sequencing read error. This sample also contains other DNA sequences that code for the same CDR3. This chain joins TRBV7-3 and TRBJ2-3; TRBD2 matches 11 bases. The V and J ends lost 5 bases and 0 bases, in that order; junction bases with no gene match: 4. The germline gives CDR1 SGHTA, CDR2 FQGTGA. The CDR3 is made up of 16 amino acids. CDR3 DNA: TGTGCCAGCAGCCCCGGGACTAGCGGTAGCACAGATACGCAGTATTTT. Protein product: CASSPGTSGSTDTQYF.

The genes are TRBV5-6 and TRBJ2-1; 8 nucleotides agree with TRBD2. With 1 base clipped from V and 3 bases from J, the junction kept 6 bases outside the gene matches. Germline CDR1 is SGHDT and CDR2 is YYEEEE. The CDR3 loop spans 16 amino acids. DNA for the CDR3: TGTGCCAGCAGCTTGACCGGGAGGGCCTTCTACAATGAGCAGTTCTTC. Amino acid sequence: CASSLTGRAFYNEQFF. Together with reference TRBV5-6 and TRBJ2-1, the CDR3 gives the full variable domain: DAGVTQSPTHLIKTRGQQVTLRCSPKSGHDTVSWYQQALGQGPQFIFQYYEEEERQRGNFPDRFSGHQFPNYSSELNVNALLLGDSALYLCASSLTGRAFYNEQFFGPGTRLTVL.

A note on this clone: Other DNA sequences in this sample translate to the same CDR3. This chain links TRBV2 with TRBJ1-5; 10 positions agree with TRBD1. The ends lost 4 bases at V and 2 bases at J; junction bases unmatched: 2. The CDR3 length is 15 residues. Per germline, CDR1 SNHLY and CDR2 FYNNEI. The DNA for the CDR3 is TGTGCCAGCAGTGGTGGGACAGGGGGCAATCAGCCCCAGCATTTT. This translates into CASSGGTGGNQPQHF.

The V and J genes are TRBV29-1 and TRBJ1-4; weak D call: TRBD1 (6 bases). Germline-derived CDR1 and CDR2 are SQVTM and ANQGSEA. The CDR3 length is 13 residues. V dropped 2 bases and J dropped 8 bases, with 12 bases sitting between them. The CDR3 nucleotides are TGCAGCGTTGAAAAAGGGGGGGGCGAAAAACTGTTTTTT. Translating it yields CSVEKGGGEKLFF.

V usage is TRBV6-1 and J usage is TRBJ2-7, with no clear D. This CDR3 has 13 residues. CDR1 is MNHNS, CDR2 SASEGT, per germline. Trimming removed 6 bases at V and 3 bases at J, with 12 bases between. CDR3 DNA sequence: TGTGCCAGCAGCCCGACACTTAACTACGAGCAGTACTTC. Amino acid sequence: CASSPTLNYEQYF.

The V and J genes are TRBV5-1 and TRBJ2-7; 13 positions match TRBD2. Losses at the gene ends were 4 bases for V and 6 bases for J; bases not matched to a gene: 7. The CDR3 contains 15 residues. CDR1 SGHRS and CDR2 YFSETQ come from the germline V gene. Here the CDR3 reads CASSPSTSGRPEQYF. CDR3 DNA sequence: TGCGCCAGCAGCCCTTCGACTAGCGGGAGGCCCGAGCAGTACTTC.

The rearrangement uses TRBV6-1 and TRBJ2-3; 7 nucleotides match TRBD1. Germline V gene data show CDR1 as MNHNS and CDR2 as SASEGT. V lost 2 bases, J lost 2 bases, and 7 bases stayed unmatched. The CDR3 is 16 amino acids. CDR3: CASSEPAGTVTDTQYF. The CDR3 DNA follows: TGTGCCAGCAGTGAACCAGCCGGGACAGTCACAGATACGCAGTATTTT.

The chain links TRBV6-1 to TRBJ1-5; the match to TRBD1 covers 7 bases. The CDR3 totals 17 residues. Germline V lookup: CDR1 MNHNS, CDR2 SASEGT. Germline trimming cut 4 bases from V and 4 bases from J; bases unmatched to any gene: 13. This CDR3 is CASSASMWDRRNQPQHF. The CDR3, as DNA: TGTGCCAGCAGTGCCTCGATGTGGGACAGACGAAATCAGCCCCAGCATTTT.

The gene calls are TRBV19 and TRBJ2-3; 7 nucleotides line up with TRBD2. With 5 bases clipped from V and 3 bases from J, the junction kept 8 bases outside the gene matches. This CDR3 is 15 amino acids long. In germline, CDR1 is LNHDA, CDR2 SQIVND (reference sequence). The CDR3 sequence is CASSSWASGTDTQYF. The CDR3 nucleotides read TGTGCCAGTAGTTCTTGGGCTAGCGGAACAGATACGCAGTATTTT. Combining the CDR3 with reference TRBV19 and TRBJ2-3 gives the whole variable domain DGGITQSPKYLFRKEGQNVTLSCEQNLNHDAMYWYRQDPGQGLRLIYYSQIVNDFQKGDIAEGYSVSREKKESFPLTVTSAQKNPTAFYLCASSSWASGTDTQYFGPGTRLTVL.

This sequence joins TRBV6-4 and TRBJ1-1; no clear D. The germline V gene has CDR1 MRHNA and CDR2 SNTAGT. Trimming stripped 8 bases from V and 1 base from J, with 14 bases between. The CDR3 runs 14 residues. For the CDR3, the DNA is TGTGCCAGCCGGGCTTCAACGGGGAACACTGAAGCTTTCTTT. Translating gives CASRASTGNTEAFF.

The chain is built from TRBV7-3 and TRBJ2-3; possibly TRBD1 for D (6 bases). This CDR3 has 13 residues. V was trimmed by 5 bases and J by 6 bases, leaving 12 bases between them. Germline lookup yields CDR1 SGHTA and CDR2 FQGTGA. CDR3 nucleotides: TGTGCCAGCAGCGTCACAGGGTCGGATACGCAGTATTTT. Encoded protein: CASSVTGSDTQYF.

This chain links TRBV19 with TRBJ2-4, with D perhaps matching TRBD2 (6 bases). Germline values: CDR1 LNHDA, CDR2 SQIVND (reference sequence). Deletions cut 1 base from V and 0 bases from J, with 16 bases between. The CDR3 is 18 residues long. The CDR3 region has the DNA TGTGCCAGTAGTATAGTTCCTTCTAGCGCGCTAGCCAAAAACATTCAGTACTTC. This translates into CASSIVPSSALAKNIQYF.

The chain uses TRBV5-1 and TRBJ1-4; possibly TRBD1 for D (5 bases). In germline, CDR1 is SGHRS, CDR2 YFSETQ. This CDR3 comprises 16 residues. V lost 2 bases, J lost 4 bases, and 15 bases lay in between. The CDR3 reads CASSFGTNTINEKLFF. As DNA, the CDR3 is TGCGCCAGCAGCTTCGGGACCAACACGATTAATGAAAAACTGTTTTTT.

The chain employs TRBV5-1 and TRBJ1-1, with D possibly TRBD1 on 6 matching bases. Deletions cut 2 bases from V and 0 bases from J, with 20 bases between. Germline CDR1 reads SGHRS; CDR2 reads YFSETQ. The CDR3 spans 18 residues. CDR3 sequence reads: CASSFTSFSGGLNTEAFF. The DNA of the CDR3 is TGCGCCAGCAGCTTTACTAGCTTCAGCGGGGGGCTGAACACTGAAGCTTTCTTT.

Details on this clone: Relative to the germline gene, one junction end is altered; a read error may explain this. The chain uses TRBV2 and TRBJ1-5; 7 bases match TRBD1. This CDR3 region has 16 residues. The germline gives CDR1 SNHLY, CDR2 FYNNEI. This CDR3 is CASGEVQGGADQPQHF. In DNA, the CDR3 is TGTGCCAGCGGTGAGGTGCAGGGGGGGGCCGATCAGCCCCAGCATTTT.

This clone was seen only a few times. V usage is TRBV5-1 and J usage is TRBJ2-7; 8 nucleotides match TRBD1. The germline CDR1 and CDR2 sequences are SGHRS and YFSETQ. CDR3 size: 14 residues. With V trimmed by 4 bases and J by 2 bases, 5 bases remained unmatched. CDR3 loop: CASSMGTGTYEQYF. The CDR3 nucleotides are TGCGCCAGCAGCATGGGGACAGGTACCTACGAGCAGTACTTC.

CDR3 sequence: CASSLVTSGPWYF. CDR3 sequence (DNA): TGCGCCAGCAGCTTGGTGACTAGCGGCCCTTGGTACTTC. This rearrangement joins TRBV5-1 to TRBJ2-7; 9 bases are shared with TRBD2. There are 13 residues in the CDR3. V shed 0 bases and J 12 bases; nucleotides not matched to a gene: 7. Germline V gene lookup returns CDR1 SGHRS and CDR2 YFSETQ.

V usage is TRBV25-1 and J usage is TRBJ2-3; D ambiguous. Per the germline V gene, CDR1 is MGHDK and CDR2 is SYGVNS. V was trimmed by 1 base and J by 0 bases, leaving 5 bases between them. The CDR3 runs to 14 residues. The CDR3 loop is CASSESRSTDTQYF. CDR3 coding DNA: TGTGCCAGCAGTGAATCCAGGAGCACAGATACGCAGTATTTT.

The genes are TRBV5-4 and TRBJ2-6; D not resolved. Trimming took off 1 base at V and 2 bases at J, with 7 bases between the two ends. Germline CDR1 reads SGHNT; CDR2 reads YYREEE (reference sequence). The CDR3 consists of 15 residues. The CDR3 region is CASSLLSTGANVLTF. CDR3 DNA: TGTGCCAGCAGCTTGTTAAGCACTGGGGCCAACGTCCTGACTTTC.

The V and J genes are TRBV28 and TRBJ2-4; D unresolved. Trimming shortened V by 8 bases and J by 2 bases, and 10 bases separated the two germline ends. CDR3 size: 13 residues. In germline, CDR1 is MDHEN, CDR2 SYDVKM. The CDR3 nucleotides are TGTGCCAGCTCGGGTGGGTCCAAAAACATTCAGTACTTC. Amino acid sequence: CASSGGSKNIQYF. The whole variable domain, filled in from reference TRBV28 and TRBJ2-4, reads DVKVTQSSRYLVKRTGEKVFLECVQDMDHENMFWYRQDPGLGLRLIYFSYDVKMKEKGDIPEGYSVSREKKERFSLILESASTNQTSMYLCASSGGSKNIQYFGAGTRLSVL.

The V gene is TRBV5-4, the J gene TRBJ2-2, with 8 bases fitting TRBD1. The V and J ends lost 4 bases and 2 bases, in that order; junction bases with no gene match: 7. The CDR3 is made up of 16 amino acids. CDR1 SGHNT and CDR2 YYREEE come from the germline V gene (reference sequence). The CDR3 spells CASSAQTGANTGELFF. The CDR3 region has the DNA TGTGCCAGCAGCGCGCAGACAGGGGCCAACACCGGGGAGCTGTTTTTT.

V usage is TRBV5-1 and J usage is TRBJ2-7; 9 bases are a match to TRBD1. Germline V gives CDR1 SGHRS, CDR2 YFSETQ. J lost 6 bases, V lost 4 bases, and 8 bases had no gene match. This CDR3 is built from 14 residues. CDR3 protein: CASSDTGTGIEQYF. In nucleotides, the CDR3 is TGCGCCAGCAGCGATACCGGGACAGGGATCGAGCAGTACTTC. Supplemented by reference TRBV5-1 and TRBJ2-7, the full variable domain reads KAGVTQTPRYLIKTRGQQVTLSCSPISGHRSVSWYQQTPGQGLQFLFEYFSETQRNKGNFPGRFSGRQFSNSRSEMNVSTLELGDSALYLCASSDTGTGIEQYFGPGTRLTVT.

This clone was recorded many times. This chain connects TRBV7-9 to TRBJ2-5; perhaps TRBD2 as D (7 bases). The CDR3 is 16 amino acids. Germline values: CDR1 SEHNR, CDR2 FQNEAQ (reference sequence). V lost 5 bases, J lost 4 bases, and 20 bases lay in between. CDR3 DNA: TGTGCCAGCAGCCCCCGGGGGGCAGGGGCCGTAGAGACCCAGTACTTC. It yields the protein CASSPRGAGAVETQYF.

This clone was found once. V and J are TRBV28 and TRBJ2-7; 10 bases are a match to TRBD1. This CDR3 has 14 amino acids. V lost 3 bases and J lost 5; bases outside the gene matches: 4. Germline CDR1 reads MDHEN; CDR2 reads SYDVKM. This chain's CDR3 is CASSLRQGADEQYF. The DNA of the CDR3 is TGTGCCAGCAGTTTGAGACAGGGGGCCGACGAGCAGTACTTC.